This T cell receptor beta chain was sequenced for a study of yellow fever vaccine responses in identical twins. Findings and caveats of the study: Twins' vaccine T cell response reportedly gave the appearance of partial convergence and partial personalization.

V lost 1 base and J 7 bases, leaving 5 bases between the germline ends. The CDR3 consists of 12 residues. Per germline, CDR1 LNHDA and CDR2 SQIVND (reference sequence). TCRdb redid the calling of the RT-PCR reads with MiXCR, one entry per CDR3 protein. The data hold 1,100 or so distinct CDR3 sequences, with less than 90% observed a single time. A single count supports this clonotype. Its antigen is not known. The rearrangement uses TRBV19 and TRBJ2-1; D is unclear. The source is a female donor who received the yellow fever vaccine. This specimen consisted of T cells from blood (PBMCs), unsorted or a sorted subset (not recorded which), obtained before or after yellow fever vaccination (not recorded which). The CDR3 loop reads CASSIGINEQFF. Here the CDR3 DNA reads TGTGCCAGTAGTATAGGAATAAATGAGCAGTTCTTC.